Detailed here is one TCR beta chain. The sample is drawn from a study of blood T cell repertoires in COVID-19. The V gene's germline CDR1 is MNHEY and CDR2 SVGAGI. There are 14 residues in the CDR3. V was clipped by 8 bases and J by 0 bases, with 11 bases between them. Assay: immunoSEQ multiplex PCR; the TCRdb copy retains only in-frame clones and omits some. The data hold around 100,000 clones, with 82% observed a single time. This TCR came from an older man with acute or convalescent COVID-19. Sequenced sample: peripheral blood. This sequence joins TRBV6-5 and TRBJ1-5, with D hard to call. CDR3 sequence: CASGGVASNQPQHF. In DNA form, the CDR3 reads TGTGCCAGCGGCGGGGTAGCTAGCAATCAGCCCCAGCATTTT.